Sequencing of this T cell receptor (beta chain) was carried out in a study of tumor and adjacent non-tumor tissue in lung cancer. A modified ARM-PCR protocol with three rounds of nested PCR amplified TCRbeta. TCRdb recomputed calls from the multiplex PCR reads with MiXCR, one row per CDR3 protein. The data hold some 77,000 distinct CDR3 sequences, with around 70% observed a single time. Study-wide results and limits: Top 100 clones took a larger repertoire share in normal lung.

With regard to this clonotype: Antigen unknown. Because it lacks the conserved phenylalanine or tryptophan at the end, this CDR3 is likely a read error.

CDR1 and CDR2 (germline): MNHEY, SVGAGI. The CDR3 spans 13 residues. V gave up 11 bases and J gave up 1 base, with 12 bases separating them. The template was RNA from unsorted bulk tissue. The gene calls are TRBV6-5 and TRBJ1-5; weak D call: TRBD1 (5 bases). Sequenced sample: lung tumor tissue. The clonotype originates from a woman between 65 and 79 years old with non-small cell lung cancer. The CDR3 loop is CACAGYSNQPQHV. In DNA, the CDR3 is TGTGCCTGCGCAGGGTACAGCAATCAGCCCCAGCATGTT.